This TCR beta chain was observed in a study of cytomegalovirus exposure and HLA in healthy donors. Notes on the study in general: TCR clusters originating in the first cohort tended to co-occur in the 100 to 150 validation repertoires, according to a later analysis. Researchers counted roughly 150 TCR beta chains as cytomegalovirus-associated. Most TCRs appeared rarely, but some public TCRs recurred in many donors.

Here immunoSEQ multiplex PCR was the method, and the copy in TCRdb shows in-frame clones only, minus some. The data hold some 170,000 clones, with roughly nine tenths observed a single time. After removal of 5 bases from V and 2 bases from J, the junction contained 20 bases not matched to a gene. Germline loops: CDR1 SGHNT, CDR2 YENEEA. This CDR3 contains 20 residues. Note on this clone: Antigen specificity is unknown.

The chain has TRBV11-3 and TRBJ2-3; TRBD1 aligns across 9 bases. The sequence derives from a woman aged 18-35 years in good health and CMV-seropositive. Sequencing used PBMCs. The CDR3 DNA follows: TGTGCCAGCAGCCGTTCGTACGGGACAGGGCGACTCGGTACCACAGATACGCAGTATTTT. This encodes CASSRSYGTGRLGTTDTQYF.